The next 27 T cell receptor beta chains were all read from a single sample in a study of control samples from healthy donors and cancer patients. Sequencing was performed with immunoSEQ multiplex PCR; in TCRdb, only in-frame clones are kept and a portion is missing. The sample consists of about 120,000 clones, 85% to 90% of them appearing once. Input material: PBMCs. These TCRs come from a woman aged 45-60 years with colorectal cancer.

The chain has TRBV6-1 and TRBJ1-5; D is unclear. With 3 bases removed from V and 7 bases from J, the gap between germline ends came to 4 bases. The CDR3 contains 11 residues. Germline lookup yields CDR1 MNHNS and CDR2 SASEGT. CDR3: CASSDYQPQHF. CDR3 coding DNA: TGTGCCAGCAGTGATTACCAGCCCCAGCATTTT.

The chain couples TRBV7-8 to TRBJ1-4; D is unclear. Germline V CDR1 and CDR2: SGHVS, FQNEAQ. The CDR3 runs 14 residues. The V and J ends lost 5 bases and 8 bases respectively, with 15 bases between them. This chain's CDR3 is CASSPGRVGEKLFF. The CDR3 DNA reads TGTGCCAGCAGCCCGGGGAGGGTTGGGGAAAAACTGTTTTTT.

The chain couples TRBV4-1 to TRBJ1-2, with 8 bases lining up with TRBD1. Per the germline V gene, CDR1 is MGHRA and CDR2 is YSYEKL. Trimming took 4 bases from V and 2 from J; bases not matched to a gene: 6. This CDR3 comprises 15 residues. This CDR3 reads CASSRRDRRNYGYTF. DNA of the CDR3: TGCGCCAGCAGCCGCCGGGACAGGAGAAACTATGGCTACACCTTC.

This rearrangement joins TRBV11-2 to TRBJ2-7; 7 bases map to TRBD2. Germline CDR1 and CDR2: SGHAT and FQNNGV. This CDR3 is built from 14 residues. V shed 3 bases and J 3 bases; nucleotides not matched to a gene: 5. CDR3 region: CASSLGGRGYEQYF. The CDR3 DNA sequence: TGTGCCAGCAGCTTGGGAGGGAGGGGCTACGAGCAGTACTTC.

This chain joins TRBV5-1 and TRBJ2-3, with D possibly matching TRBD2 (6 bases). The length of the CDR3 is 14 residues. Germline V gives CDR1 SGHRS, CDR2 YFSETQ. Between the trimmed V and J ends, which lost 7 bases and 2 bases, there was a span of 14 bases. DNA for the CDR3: TGCGCCAGCCGCGCTGGGGGGAACACAGATACGCAGTATTTT. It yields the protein CASRAGGNTDTQYF.

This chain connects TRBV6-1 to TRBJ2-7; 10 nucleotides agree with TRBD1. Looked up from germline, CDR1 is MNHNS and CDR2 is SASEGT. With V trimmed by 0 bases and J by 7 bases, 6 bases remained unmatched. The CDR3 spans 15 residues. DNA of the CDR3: TGTGCCAGCAGTGAAGCAGGACAGGGGGTGACTGAGCAGTACTTC. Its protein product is CASSEAGQGVTEQYF.

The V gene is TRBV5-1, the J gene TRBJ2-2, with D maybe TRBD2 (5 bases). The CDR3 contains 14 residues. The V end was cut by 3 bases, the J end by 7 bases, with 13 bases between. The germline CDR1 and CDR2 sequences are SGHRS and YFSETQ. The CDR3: CASSWTGSDGELFF. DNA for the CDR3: TGCGCCAGCAGCTGGACTGGGAGTGACGGGGAGCTGTTTTTT.

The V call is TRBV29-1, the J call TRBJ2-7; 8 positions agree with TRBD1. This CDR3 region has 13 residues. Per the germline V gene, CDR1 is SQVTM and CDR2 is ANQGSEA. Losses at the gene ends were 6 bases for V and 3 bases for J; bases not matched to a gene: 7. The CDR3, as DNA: TGCAGCGTCAGGACAGGGCTAGGCTACGAGCAGTACTTC. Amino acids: CSVRTGLGYEQYF.

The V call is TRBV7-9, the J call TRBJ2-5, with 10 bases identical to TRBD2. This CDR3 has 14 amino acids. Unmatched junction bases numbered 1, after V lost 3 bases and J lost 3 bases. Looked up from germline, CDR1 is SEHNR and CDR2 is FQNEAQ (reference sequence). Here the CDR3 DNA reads TGTGCCAGCAGCTTTACTAGCGGGAAAGAGACCCAGTACTTC. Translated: CASSFTSGKETQYF.

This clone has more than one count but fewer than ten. For the CDR3, the DNA is TGCAGCGTCCAAACTAGCGGGAGGGTTTACAATGAGCAGTTCTTC. Its translation: CSVQTSGRVYNEQFF. The V gene is TRBV29-1, the J gene TRBJ2-1; 13 nucleotides match TRBD2. J lost 4 bases, V lost 6 bases, and 6 bases had no gene match. The CDR3 runs to 15 residues. Germline assignment: CDR1 SQVTM and CDR2 ANQGSEA.

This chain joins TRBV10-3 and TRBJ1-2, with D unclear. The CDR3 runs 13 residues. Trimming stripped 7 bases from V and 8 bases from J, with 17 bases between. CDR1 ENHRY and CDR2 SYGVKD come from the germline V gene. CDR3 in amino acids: CAIKGRTEEGYTF. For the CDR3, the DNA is TGTGCCATCAAGGGCAGGACGGAAGAAGGCTACACCTTC.

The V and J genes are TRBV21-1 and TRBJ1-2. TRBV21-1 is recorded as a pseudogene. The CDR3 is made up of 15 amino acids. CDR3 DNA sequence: TGTGCCAGCAGCAAAGATGGCAGGGGGAGGGGTGGCTACACCTTC. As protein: CASSKDGRGRGGYTF.

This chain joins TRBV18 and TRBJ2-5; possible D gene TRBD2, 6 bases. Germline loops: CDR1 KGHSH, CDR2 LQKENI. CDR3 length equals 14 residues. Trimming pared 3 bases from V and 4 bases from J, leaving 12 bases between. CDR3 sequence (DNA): TGTGCCAGCTCACCTTCGGGGGATCGAGAGACCCAGTACTTC. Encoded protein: CASSPSGDRETQYF. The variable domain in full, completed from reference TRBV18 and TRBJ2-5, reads NAGVMQNPRHLVRRRGQEARLRCSPMKGHSHVYWYRQLPEEGLKFMVYLQKENIIDESGMPKERFSAEFPKEGPSILRIQQVVRGDSAAYFCASSPSGDRETQYFGPGTRLLVL.

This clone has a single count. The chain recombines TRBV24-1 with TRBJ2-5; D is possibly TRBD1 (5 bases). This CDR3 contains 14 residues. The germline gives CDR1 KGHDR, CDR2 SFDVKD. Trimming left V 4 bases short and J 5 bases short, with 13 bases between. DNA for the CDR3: TGTGCCACCAGTGACGGCAGGGAAAGCGAGACCCAGTACTTC. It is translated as CATSDGRESETQYF.

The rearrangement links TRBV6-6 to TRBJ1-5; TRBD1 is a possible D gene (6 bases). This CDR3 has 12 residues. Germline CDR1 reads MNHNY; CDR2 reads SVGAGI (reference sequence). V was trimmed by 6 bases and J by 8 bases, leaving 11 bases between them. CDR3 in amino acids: CASSSQGEPQHF. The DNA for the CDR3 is TGTGCCAGCAGCTCACAGGGTGAGCCCCAGCATTTT.

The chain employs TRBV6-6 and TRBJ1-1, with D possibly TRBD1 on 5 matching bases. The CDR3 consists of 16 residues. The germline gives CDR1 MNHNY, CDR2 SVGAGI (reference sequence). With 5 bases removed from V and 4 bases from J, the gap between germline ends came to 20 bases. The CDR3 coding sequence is TGTGCCAGCAGTCCGACTATCGGCAGGGCGGGCACTGAAGCTTTCTTT. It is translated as CASSPTIGRAGTEAFF.

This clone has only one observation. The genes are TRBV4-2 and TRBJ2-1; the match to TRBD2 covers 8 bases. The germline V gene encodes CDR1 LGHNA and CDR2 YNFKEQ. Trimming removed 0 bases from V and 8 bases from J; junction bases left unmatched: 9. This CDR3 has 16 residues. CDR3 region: CASSQDAGLDIDEQFF. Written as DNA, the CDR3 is TGTGCCAGCAGCCAAGACGCGGGACTAGATATCGATGAGCAGTTCTTC.

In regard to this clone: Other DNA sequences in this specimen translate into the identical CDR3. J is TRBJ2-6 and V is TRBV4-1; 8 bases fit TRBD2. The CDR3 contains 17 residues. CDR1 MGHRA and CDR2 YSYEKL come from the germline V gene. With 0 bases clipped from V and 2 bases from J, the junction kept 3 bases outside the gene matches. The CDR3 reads CASSQDPGGPGANVLTF. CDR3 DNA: TGCGCCAGCAGCCAAGATCCGGGGGGGCCTGGGGCCAACGTCCTGACTTTC.

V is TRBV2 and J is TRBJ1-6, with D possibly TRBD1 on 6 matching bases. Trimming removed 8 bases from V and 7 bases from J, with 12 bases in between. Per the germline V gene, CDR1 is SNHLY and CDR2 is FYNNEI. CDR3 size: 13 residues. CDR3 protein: CASSDRFNSPLHF. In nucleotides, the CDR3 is TGTGCCAGCTCTGACAGGTTCAATTCACCCCTCCACTTT.

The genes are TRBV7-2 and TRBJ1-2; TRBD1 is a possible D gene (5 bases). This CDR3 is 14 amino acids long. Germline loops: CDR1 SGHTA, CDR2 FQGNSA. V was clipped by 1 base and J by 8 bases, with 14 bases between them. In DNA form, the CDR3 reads TGTGCCAGCAGCTTAGTAGGGCAGGGTAGAGGCTACACCTTC. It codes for CASSLVGQGRGYTF.

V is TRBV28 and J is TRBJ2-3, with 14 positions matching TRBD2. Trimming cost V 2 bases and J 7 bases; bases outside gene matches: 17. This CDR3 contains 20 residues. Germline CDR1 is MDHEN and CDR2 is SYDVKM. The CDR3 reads CASSLAGLAGGQLGSNTQYF. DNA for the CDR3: TGTGCCAGCAGTTTAGCAGGACTAGCGGGAGGCCAATTAGGGAGTAATACGCAGTATTTT.

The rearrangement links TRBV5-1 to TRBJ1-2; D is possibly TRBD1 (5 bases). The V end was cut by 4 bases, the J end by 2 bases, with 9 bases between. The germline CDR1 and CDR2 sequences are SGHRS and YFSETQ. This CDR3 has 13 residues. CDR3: CASSLRGNYGYTF. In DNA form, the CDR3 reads TGCGCCAGCAGCCTCCGGGGGAACTATGGCTACACCTTC.

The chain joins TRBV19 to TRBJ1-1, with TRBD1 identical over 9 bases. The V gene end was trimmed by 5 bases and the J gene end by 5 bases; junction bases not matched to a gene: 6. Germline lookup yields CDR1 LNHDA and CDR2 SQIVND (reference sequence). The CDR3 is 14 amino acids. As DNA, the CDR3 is TGTGCCAGTAGTTCACAGGGGGCGAGGACTGAAGCTTTCTTT. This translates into CASSSQGARTEAFF.

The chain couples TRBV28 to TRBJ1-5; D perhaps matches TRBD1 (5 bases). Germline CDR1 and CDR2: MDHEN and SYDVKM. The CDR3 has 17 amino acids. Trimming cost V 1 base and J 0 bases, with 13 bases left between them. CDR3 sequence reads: CASSLSRVGLSNQPQHF. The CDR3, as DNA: TGTGCCAGCAGTTTATCCAGGGTTGGCCTTAGCAATCAGCCCCAGCATTTT.

The CDR3 DNA reads TGTGCCAGCAGTTACACGACAGGGGAAGGTTCAGATACGCAGTATTTT. Its translation: CASSYTTGEGSDTQYF. The chain couples TRBV6-2 or TRBV6-3 to TRBJ2-3, with 8 bases lining up with TRBD1. The junction had 8 bases not matched to a gene; V was cut back by 2 bases and J by 4 bases. Germline V lookup: CDR1 MNHEY, CDR2 SVGEGT. The CDR3 length is 16 residues.

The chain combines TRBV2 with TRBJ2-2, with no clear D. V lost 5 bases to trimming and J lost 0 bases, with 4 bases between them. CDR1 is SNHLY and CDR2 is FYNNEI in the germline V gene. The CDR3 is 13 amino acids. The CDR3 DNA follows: TGTGCCAGCAGTAACGCGAACACCGGGGAGCTGTTTTTT. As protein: CASSNANTGELFF.

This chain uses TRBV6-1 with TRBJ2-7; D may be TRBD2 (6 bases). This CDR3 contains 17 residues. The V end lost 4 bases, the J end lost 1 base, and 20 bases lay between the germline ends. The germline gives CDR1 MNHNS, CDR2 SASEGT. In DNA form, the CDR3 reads TGTGCCAGCAGTGGTGGGCTCGGGACTCGGGAATCCTACGAGCAGTACTTC. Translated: CASSGGLGTRESYEQYF.